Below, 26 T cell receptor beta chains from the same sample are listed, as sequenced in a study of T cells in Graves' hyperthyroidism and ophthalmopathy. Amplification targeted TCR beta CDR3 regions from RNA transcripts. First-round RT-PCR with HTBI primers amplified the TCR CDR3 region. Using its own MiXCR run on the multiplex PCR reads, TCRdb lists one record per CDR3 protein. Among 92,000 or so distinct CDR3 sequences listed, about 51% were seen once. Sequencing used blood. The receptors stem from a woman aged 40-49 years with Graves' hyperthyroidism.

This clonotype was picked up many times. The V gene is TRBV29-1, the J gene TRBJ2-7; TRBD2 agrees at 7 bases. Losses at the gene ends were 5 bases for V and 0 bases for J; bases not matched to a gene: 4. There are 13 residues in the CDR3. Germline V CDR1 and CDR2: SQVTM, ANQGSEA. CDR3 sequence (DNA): TGCAGCGTTAGGCTAGCGGTCTCCTACGAGCAGTACTTC. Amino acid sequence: CSVRLAVSYEQYF.

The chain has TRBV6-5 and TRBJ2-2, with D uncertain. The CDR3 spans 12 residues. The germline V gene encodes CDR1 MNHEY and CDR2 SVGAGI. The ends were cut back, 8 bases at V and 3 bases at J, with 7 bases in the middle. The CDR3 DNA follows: TGTGCCAGCTATCATCACACCGGGGAGCTGTTTTTT. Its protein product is CASYHHTGELFF.

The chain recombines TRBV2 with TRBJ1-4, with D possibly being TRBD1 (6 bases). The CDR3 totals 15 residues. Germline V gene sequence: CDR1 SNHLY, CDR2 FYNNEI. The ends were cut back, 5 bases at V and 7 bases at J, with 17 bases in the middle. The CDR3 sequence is CASSPPTGSSEKLFF. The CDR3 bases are TGTGCCAGCAGTCCCCCGACAGGATCGAGTGAAAAACTGTTTTTT.

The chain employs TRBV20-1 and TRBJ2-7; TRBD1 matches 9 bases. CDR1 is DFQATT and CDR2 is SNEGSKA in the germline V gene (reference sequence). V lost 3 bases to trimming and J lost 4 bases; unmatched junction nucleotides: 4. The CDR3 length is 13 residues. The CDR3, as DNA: TGCAGTGCTAGGGGGACAGGGTCTTACGAGCAGTACTTC. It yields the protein CSARGTGSYEQYF.

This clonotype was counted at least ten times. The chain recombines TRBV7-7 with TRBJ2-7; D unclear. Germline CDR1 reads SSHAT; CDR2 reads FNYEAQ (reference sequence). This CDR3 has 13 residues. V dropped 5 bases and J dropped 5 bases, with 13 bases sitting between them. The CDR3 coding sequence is TGTGCCAGCAGCCCGACGAGCTGGGACGAGCAGTACTTC. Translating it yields CASSPTSWDEQYF.

The CDR3 region has the DNA TGCGCCAGCAGCCAGGACCCAGCAACTAATGAAAAACTGTTTTTT. It specifies CASSQDPATNEKLFF. The chain is built from TRBV4-3 and TRBJ1-4; D not certain. CDR3 size: 15 residues. Germline CDR1 and CDR2: LGHNA and YSLEER. V was trimmed by 3 bases and J by 0 bases, leaving 8 bases between them.

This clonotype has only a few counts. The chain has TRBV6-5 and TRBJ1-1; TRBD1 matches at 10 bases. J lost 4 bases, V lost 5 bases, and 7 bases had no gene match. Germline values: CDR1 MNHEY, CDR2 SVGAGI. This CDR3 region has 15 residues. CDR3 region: CASSRRTGGATEAFF. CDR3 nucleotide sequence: TGTGCCAGCAGTCGACGGACAGGGGGGGCCACTGAAGCTTTCTTT.

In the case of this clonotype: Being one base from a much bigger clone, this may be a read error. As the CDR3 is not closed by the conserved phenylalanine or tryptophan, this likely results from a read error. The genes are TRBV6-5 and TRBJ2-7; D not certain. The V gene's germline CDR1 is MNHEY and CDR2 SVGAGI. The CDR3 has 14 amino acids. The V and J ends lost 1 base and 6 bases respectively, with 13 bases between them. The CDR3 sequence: CASSYLGIEAEQYL. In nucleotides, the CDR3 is TGTGCCAGCAGTTACTTGGGTATCGAAGCCGAGCAGTACCTC.

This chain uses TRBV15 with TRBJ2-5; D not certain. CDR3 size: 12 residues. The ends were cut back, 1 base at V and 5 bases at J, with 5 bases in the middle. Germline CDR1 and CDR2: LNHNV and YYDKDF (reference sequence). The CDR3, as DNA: TGTGCCACCAGCAGAGGAACCGAGACCCAGTACTTC. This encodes CATSRGTETQYF.

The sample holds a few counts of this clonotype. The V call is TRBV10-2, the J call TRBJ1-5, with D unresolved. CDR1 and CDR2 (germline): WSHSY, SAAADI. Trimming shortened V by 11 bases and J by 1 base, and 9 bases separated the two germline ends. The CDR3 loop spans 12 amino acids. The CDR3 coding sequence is TGCGCCCTTTTGGGAAGCAATCAGCCCCAGCATTTT. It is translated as CALLGSNQPQHF.

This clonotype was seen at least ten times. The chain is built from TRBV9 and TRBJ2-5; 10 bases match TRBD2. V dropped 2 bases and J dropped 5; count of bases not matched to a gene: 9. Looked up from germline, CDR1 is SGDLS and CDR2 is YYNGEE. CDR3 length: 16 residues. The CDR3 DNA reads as TGTGCCAGCAGCGTGGGGCAGGGACTAGCGTTGGAGACCCAGTACTTC. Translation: CASSVGQGLALETQYF.

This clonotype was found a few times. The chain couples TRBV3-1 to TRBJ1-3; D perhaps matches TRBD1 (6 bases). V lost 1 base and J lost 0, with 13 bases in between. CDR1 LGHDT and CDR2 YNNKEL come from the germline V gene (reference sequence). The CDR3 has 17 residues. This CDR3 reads CASSQASTGHSGNTIYF. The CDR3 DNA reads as TGTGCCAGCAGCCAAGCGTCTACAGGGCACTCTGGAAACACCATATATTTT.

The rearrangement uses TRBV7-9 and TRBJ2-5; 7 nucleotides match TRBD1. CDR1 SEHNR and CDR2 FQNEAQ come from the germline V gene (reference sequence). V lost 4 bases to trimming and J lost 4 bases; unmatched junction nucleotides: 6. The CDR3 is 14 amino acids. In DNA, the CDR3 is TGTGCCAGCAGCTGGGGACAGAGGGCAGAGACCCAGTACTTC. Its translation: CASSWGQRAETQYF.

The CDR3 loop reads CATSRDPGTGTEAFF. For the CDR3, the DNA is TGTGCCACCAGCAGAGATCCGGGGACGGGCACTGAAGCTTTCTTT. The J gene is TRBJ1-1, the V gene TRBV15; perhaps TRBD1 as D (5 bases). From germline, CDR1 is LNHNV and CDR2 YYDKDF (reference sequence). V lost 0 bases and J lost 4, with 12 bases in between. The CDR3 is 15 amino acids.

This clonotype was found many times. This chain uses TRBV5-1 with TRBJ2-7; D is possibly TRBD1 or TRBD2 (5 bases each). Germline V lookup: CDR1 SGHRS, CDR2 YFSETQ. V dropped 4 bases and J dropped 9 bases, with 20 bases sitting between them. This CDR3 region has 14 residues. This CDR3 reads CASSEWDPSTGQYF. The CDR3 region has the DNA TGCGCCAGCAGCGAATGGGACCCATCCACAGGGCAGTACTTC.

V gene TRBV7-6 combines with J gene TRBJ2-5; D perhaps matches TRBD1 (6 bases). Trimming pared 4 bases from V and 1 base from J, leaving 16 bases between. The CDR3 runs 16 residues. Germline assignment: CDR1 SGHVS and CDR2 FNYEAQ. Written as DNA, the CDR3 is TGTGCCAGCAGCTCATACACAGGGAACATCCAAGAGACCCAGTACTTC. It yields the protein CASSSYTGNIQETQYF.

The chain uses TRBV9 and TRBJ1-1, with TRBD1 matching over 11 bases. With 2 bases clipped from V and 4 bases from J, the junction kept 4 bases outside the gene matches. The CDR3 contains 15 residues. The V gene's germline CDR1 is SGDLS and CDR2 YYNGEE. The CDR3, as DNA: TGTGCCAGCAGCGTGGGACAGGGGGAGGTCACTGAAGCTTTCTTT. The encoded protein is CASSVGQGEVTEAFF.

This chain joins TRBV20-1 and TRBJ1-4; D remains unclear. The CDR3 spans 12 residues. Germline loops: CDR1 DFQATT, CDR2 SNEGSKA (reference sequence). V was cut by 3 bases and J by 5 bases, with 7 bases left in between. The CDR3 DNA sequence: TGCAGTGCTAGGGCCCTGAATGAAAAACTGTTTTTT. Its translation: CSARALNEKLFF.

DNA for the CDR3: TGCAGTGCCGAAGAGGGGGGACAGCCCCAGGGAGGAGCTTTCTTT. Translated, it gives CSAEEGGQPQGGAFF. The J gene is TRBJ1-1, the V gene TRBV20-1; 7 nucleotides align to TRBD1. V was clipped by 6 bases and J by 10 bases; unmatched bases: 20. Germline loops: CDR1 DFQATT, CDR2 SNEGSKA (reference sequence). There are 15 residues in the CDR3.

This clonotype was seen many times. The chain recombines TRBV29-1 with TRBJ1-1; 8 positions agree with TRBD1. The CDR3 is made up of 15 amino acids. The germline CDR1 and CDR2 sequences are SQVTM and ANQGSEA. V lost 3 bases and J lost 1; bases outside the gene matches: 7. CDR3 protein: CSVDTQGAGNTEAFF. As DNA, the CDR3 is TGCAGCGTTGATACCCAGGGGGCCGGGAACACTGAAGCTTTCTTT.

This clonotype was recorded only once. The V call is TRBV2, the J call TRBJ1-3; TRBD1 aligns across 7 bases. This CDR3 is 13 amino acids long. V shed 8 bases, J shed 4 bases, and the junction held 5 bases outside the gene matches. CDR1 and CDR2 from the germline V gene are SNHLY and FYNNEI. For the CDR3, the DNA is TGTGCCAGCTCTGGACAGGTCGGAAACACCATATATTTT. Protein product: CASSGQVGNTIYF.

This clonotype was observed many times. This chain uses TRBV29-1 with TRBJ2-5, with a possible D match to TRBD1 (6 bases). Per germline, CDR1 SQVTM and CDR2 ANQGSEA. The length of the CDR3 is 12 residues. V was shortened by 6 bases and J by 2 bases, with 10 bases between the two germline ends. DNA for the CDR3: TGCAGCGTGAATAGGGGGCAAGAGACCCAGTACTTC. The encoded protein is CSVNRGQETQYF.

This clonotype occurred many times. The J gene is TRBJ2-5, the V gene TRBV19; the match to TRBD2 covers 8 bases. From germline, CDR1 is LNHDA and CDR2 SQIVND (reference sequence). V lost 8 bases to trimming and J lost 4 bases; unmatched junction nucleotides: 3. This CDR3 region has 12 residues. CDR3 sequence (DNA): TGTGCCAGTCGGCTAGCGGGAGAGACCCAGTACTTC. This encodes CASRLAGETQYF.

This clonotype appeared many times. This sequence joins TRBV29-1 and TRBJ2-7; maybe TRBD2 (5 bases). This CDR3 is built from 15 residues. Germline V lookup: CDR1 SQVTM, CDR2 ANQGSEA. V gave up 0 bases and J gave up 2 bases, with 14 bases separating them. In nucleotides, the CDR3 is TGCAGCGTTGAAGATTCGCGGCAGGAGGCCTACGAGCAGTACTTC. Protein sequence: CSVEDSRQEAYEQYF.

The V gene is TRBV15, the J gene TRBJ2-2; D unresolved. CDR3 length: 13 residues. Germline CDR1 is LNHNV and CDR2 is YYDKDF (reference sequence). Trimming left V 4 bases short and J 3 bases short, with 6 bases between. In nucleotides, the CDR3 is TGTGCCACCAGCAAGTCGGACACCGGGGAGCTGTTTTTT. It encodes CATSKSDTGELFF.

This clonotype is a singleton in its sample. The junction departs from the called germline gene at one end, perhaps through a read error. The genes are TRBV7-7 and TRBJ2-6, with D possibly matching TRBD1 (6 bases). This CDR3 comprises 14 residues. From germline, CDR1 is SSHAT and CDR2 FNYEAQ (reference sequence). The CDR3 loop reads CASRGFSGANVLTF. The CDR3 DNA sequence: TGTGCTAGCAGGGGATTCTCTGGGGCCAACGTCCTGACTTTC.